Listed below are T cell receptor beta chains from one sample, sequenced in a study of T-cell memory formation after mild COVID-19. Each CDR3 protein gets one entry after TCRdb re-called the 5' RACE reads with MiXCR. The sample includes 190,000 or so distinct CDR3 sequences, under 30% seen only once; the top ten take roughly 11%. Input material: PBMCs or a T cell subset sorted from them (not recorded which). The receptors here all came from an adult woman who had mild COVID-19 (a few samples of this study predate the infection). Cell type and time point are not known. The CDR3 runs from the conserved cysteine through the conserved F or W. The D gene is left open where the match is weak. Part of the rows lack a size; the others show once, few, many or a class for expanded clones.

CDR3nt: TGTGCCTGGAGAAAAGGCTCTAACACCGGGGAGCTGTTTTTT; CDR3aa: CAWRKGSNTGELFF; v_gene: TRBV30; d_gene: NA; abundance: few; j_gene: TRBJ2-2
CDR3nt: TGTGCCAGCAGCTTACTCGCGAGTGGCTCCTACAATGAGCAGTTCTTC; CDR3aa: CASSLLASGSYNEQFF; v_gene: TRBV7-6; d_gene: NA; abundance: few; j_gene: TRBJ2-1
CDR3nt: TGTGCCAGCAGCCCCCGGCCGACGAACCCCTACGAGCAGTACTTC; CDR3aa: CASSPRPTNPYEQYF; v_gene: TRBV7-6; d_gene: NA; abundance: NA; j_gene: TRBJ2-7
CDR3nt: TGCGCCAGCAGCCGACCCGGACTAGCGGGGGGACCCAACAATGAGCAGTTCTTC; CDR3aa: CASSRPGLAGGPNNEQFF; v_gene: TRBV5-1; d_gene: TRBD2; abundance: few; j_gene: TRBJ2-1
CDR3nt: TGCGCCAGCAGCGAGCGACTAGCGGGACGCTACGAGCAGTACTTC; CDR3aa: CASSERLAGRYEQYF; v_gene: TRBV5-1; d_gene: TRBD2; abundance: medium-sized; j_gene: TRBJ2-7
CDR3nt: TGTGCCAGCGGACCAGGGGGCAATCAGCCCCAGCATTTT; CDR3aa: CASGPGGNQPQHF; v_gene: TRBV3-1; d_gene: NA; abundance: NA; j_gene: TRBJ1-5
CDR3nt: TGTGCCAGCAGTTACTTACATCCCCTAGCGCCCGTTAGAAGCTCCTACAATGAGCAGTTCTTC; CDR3aa: CASSYLHPLAPVRSSYNEQFF; v_gene: TRBV6-2/TRBV6-3; d_gene: NA; abundance: NA; j_gene: TRBJ2-1
CDR3nt: TGCAGTGCCTCGCGGGGGGCGTATGAGCAGTTCTTC; CDR3aa: CSASRGAYEQFF; v_gene: TRBV20-1; d_gene: TRBD2; abundance: NA; j_gene: TRBJ2-1
CDR3nt: TGCGCCAGCAGCTTCGAGCCCTCTGCAGGCAATGAGCAGTTCTTC; CDR3aa: CASSFEPSAGNEQFF; v_gene: TRBV5-1; d_gene: NA; abundance: many; j_gene: TRBJ2-1
CDR3nt: TGCGCCAGCAGCCAAGTGGGGGGCGATGAGCAGTTCTTC; CDR3aa: CASSQVGGDEQFF; v_gene: TRBV4-1; d_gene: NA; abundance: NA; j_gene: TRBJ2-1
CDR3nt: TGCGCCAGCAGCCAAGCCGAGCGACAATTCTATGGCTACACCTTC; CDR3aa: CASSQAERQFYGYTF; v_gene: TRBV4-1; d_gene: NA; abundance: few; j_gene: TRBJ1-2
CDR3nt: TGTGCCAGCAGCTTAGCCCCAGGGTCCGGTCAGCCCCAGCATTTT; CDR3aa: CASSLAPGSGQPQHF; v_gene: TRBV11-2; d_gene: NA; abundance: NA; j_gene: TRBJ1-5
CDR3nt: TGTGCCAGCAGTTTGGGGAGGGGCACGGGTAATCAGCCCCAGCATTTT; CDR3aa: CASSLGRGTGNQPQHF; v_gene: TRBV27; d_gene: NA; abundance: NA; j_gene: TRBJ1-5
CDR3nt: TGCAGCGTATCCGGGACAGAGCGCTCCTACAATGAGCAGTTCTTC; CDR3aa: CSVSGTERSYNEQFF; v_gene: TRBV29-1; d_gene: TRBD1; abundance: few; j_gene: TRBJ2-1
CDR3nt: TGTGCCAGCAGCTTAATCACTAGCGGGGGGGCCTACAATGAGCAGTTCTTC; CDR3aa: CASSLITSGGAYNEQFF; v_gene: TRBV7-2; d_gene: TRBD2; abundance: few; j_gene: TRBJ2-1
CDR3nt: TGTGCCAGCAGCTCGACGGGACTAGCGGGAACGAGCACAGATACGCAGTATTTT; CDR3aa: CASSSTGLAGTSTDTQYF; v_gene: TRBV7-8; d_gene: TRBD2; abundance: NA; j_gene: TRBJ2-3
CDR3nt: TGTGCCACCAGTGATTTCACACTAAGGAACACCGGGGAGCTGTTTTTT; CDR3aa: CATSDFTLRNTGELFF; v_gene: TRBV24-1; d_gene: NA; abundance: NA; j_gene: TRBJ2-2
CDR3nt: TGTGCCAGCAGCCCATCCGGGTGGCACGGTGAGCAGTTCTTC; CDR3aa: CASSPSGWHGEQFF; v_gene: TRBV7-6; d_gene: NA; abundance: NA; j_gene: TRBJ2-1
CDR3nt: TGTGCCAGCAGCCATCCTCAGGGTCGGGAGACCCAGTACTTC; CDR3aa: CASSHPQGRETQYF; v_gene: TRBV3-1; d_gene: NA; abundance: NA; j_gene: TRBJ2-5
CDR3nt: TGTGCCAGCAGCCTAACAGCGGGAAGCCAAACCTACGAGCAGTACTTC; CDR3aa: CASSLTAGSQTYEQYF; v_gene: TRBV7-2; d_gene: TRBD2; abundance: NA; j_gene: TRBJ2-7
CDR3nt: TGTGCCAGCAGTCTATTTCAGGGGGCCTTCAATGAGCAGTTCTTC; CDR3aa: CASSLFQGAFNEQFF; v_gene: TRBV6-5; d_gene: TRBD1; abundance: few; j_gene: TRBJ2-1
CDR3nt: TGTGCCAGCAGTTCCCCCGGGGCAGGAGGACAGCCCCAGCATTTT; CDR3aa: CASSSPGAGGQPQHF; v_gene: TRBV27; d_gene: NA; abundance: few; j_gene: TRBJ1-5
CDR3nt: TGCGCCAGCAGCCGCGGGACTAGCGGGGGGCTGACCTACGAGCAGTACTTC; CDR3aa: CASSRGTSGGLTYEQYF; v_gene: TRBV5-1; d_gene: TRBD2; abundance: NA; j_gene: TRBJ2-7
CDR3nt: TGCGCCAGCAGCTCGGGGATAGGGGGGAATCAGGATACGCAGTATTTT; CDR3aa: CASSSGIGGNQDTQYF; v_gene: TRBV5-1; d_gene: NA; abundance: NA; j_gene: TRBJ2-3
CDR3nt: TGTGCCAGCAGTTCGACTTCAGGGACCCAGCATTTT; CDR3aa: CASSSTSGTQHF; v_gene: TRBV11-2; d_gene: NA; abundance: NA; j_gene: TRBJ1-5
CDR3nt: TGTGCCAGCAGCTTAGGGCTCGACGTCAAGAACACTGAAGCTTTCTTT; CDR3aa: CASSLGLDVKNTEAFF; v_gene: TRBV11-2; d_gene: NA; abundance: few; j_gene: TRBJ1-1
CDR3nt: TGTGCCAGCAGCTTGATCACAGGGGCGAACACTGAAGCTTTCTTT; CDR3aa: CASSLITGANTEAFF; v_gene: TRBV5-5; d_gene: TRBD1; abundance: few; j_gene: TRBJ1-1
CDR3nt: TGTGCCAGCAGCCCGGGACTAGCGGACTACAATGAGCAGTTCTTC; CDR3aa: CASSPGLADYNEQFF; v_gene: TRBV5-6; d_gene: TRBD2; abundance: few; j_gene: TRBJ2-1
CDR3nt: TGCGCCAGCAGCTTGGCCTACCAGAACACTGAAGCTTTCTTT; CDR3aa: CASSLAYQNTEAFF; v_gene: TRBV5-1; d_gene: NA; abundance: few; j_gene: TRBJ1-1
CDR3nt: TGTGCCAGCAGGCCTAATCCCAGTACGGTTGGTCCCGTATTCCAGTACTTC; CDR3aa: CASRPNPSTVGPVFQYF; v_gene: TRBV6-5; d_gene: NA; abundance: few; j_gene: TRBJ2-7
CDR3nt: TGTGCCAGCAGCCCGTCGGGGGAAGTCTATGGCTACACCTTC; CDR3aa: CASSPSGEVYGYTF; v_gene: TRBV9; d_gene: NA; abundance: few; j_gene: TRBJ1-2